These 27 T cell receptor beta chains share one sample of origin, sequenced in a study of cytomegalovirus exposure and HLA in healthy donors (dated by TCRdb to 2016 to 2017). The library came from the immunoSEQ multiplex PCR assay. TCRdb mirrors the immuneACCESS table, restricted to in-frame sequences. Some clones are absent from its copies; in checked studies, under half trace to an unresolved V gene, and the reason for the others is unknown. This sample comprises 150,000 to 200,000 clones, about 90% of them detected only once. Approximately 2.9% of the sample is in the top ten clones. The source material was PBMCs. Every receptor here comes from a woman younger than 30 in good health and CMV-seropositive.

The chain combines TRBV14 with TRBJ2-2; 12 bases agree with TRBD2. The CDR3 length is 16 residues. Trimming cost V 4 bases and J 8 bases; bases outside gene matches: 8. The germline CDR1 and CDR2 sequences are SGHDN and FVKESK. CDR3 bases: TGTGCCAGCAGCCGCGATCGGACTAGCGGGAAGGGGGAGCTGTTTTTT. Its protein product is CASSRDRTSGKGELFF.

The chain couples TRBV4-2 to TRBJ2-7, with TRBD2 matching 11 bases. Losses at the gene ends were 0 bases for V and 6 bases for J; bases not matched to a gene: 1. The germline V gene has CDR1 LGHNA and CDR2 YNFKEQ. This CDR3 has 14 residues. CDR3 sequence: CASSQETSGSEQYF. CDR3 nucleotides: TGTGCCAGCAGCCAAGAAACTAGCGGGAGCGAGCAGTACTTC.

The chain employs TRBV27 and TRBJ1-2, with 7 positions matching TRBD1. This CDR3 contains 14 residues. Germline V gene sequence: CDR1 MNHEY, CDR2 SMNVEV (reference sequence). V trimming: 4 bases; J trimming: 10 bases; junction bases outside the gene matches: 12. This CDR3 reads CASSSDREVLYYTF. The CDR3 nucleotides read TGTGCCAGCAGTTCCGACAGGGAAGTTTTATACTACACCTTC.

With respect to this clone: The junction does not match germline at one end; this may be a read error. The chain is built from TRBV4-2 and TRBJ2-2; 7 bases fit TRBD2. Germline V gives CDR1 LGHNA, CDR2 YNFKEQ. The CDR3 spans 18 residues. The CDR3: CASSQDPETSLLTRELFF. The CDR3 DNA reads as TGTGCCAGCAGCCAAGATCCCGAGACTAGCCTACTCACCAGGGAGCTGTTTTTT.

The rearrangement links TRBV27 to TRBJ1-5; 10 bases match TRBD1. This CDR3 has 16 residues. Looked up from germline, CDR1 is MNHEY and CDR2 is SMNVEV (reference sequence). The trim removed 5 bases at V and 0 bases at J, leaving 4 bases unmatched. CDR3 amino acids: CASSRTGGISNQPQHF. CDR3 DNA: TGTGCCAGCAGTCGGACAGGGGGGATTAGCAATCAGCCCCAGCATTTT.

In DNA, the CDR3 is TGCAGCGCCTCCGGACTAGCGGGAGGTCCCTCCTACAATGAGCAGTTCTTC. It is translated as CSASGLAGGPSYNEQFF. This chain connects TRBV29-1 to TRBJ2-1; TRBD2 matches 14 bases. J lost 0 bases, V lost 7 bases, and 8 bases had no gene match. Looked up from germline, CDR1 is SQVTM and CDR2 is ANQGSEA. The CDR3 sequence is 17 residues long.

This chain uses TRBV7-8 with TRBJ2-7, with 7 bases fitting TRBD1. Unmatched junction bases numbered 6, after V lost 4 bases and J lost 3 bases. The germline V gene encodes CDR1 SGHVS and CDR2 FQNEAQ. The CDR3 is 14 residues long. CDR3 residues: CASSSWTGLYEQYF. CDR3 in DNA: TGTGCCAGCAGCTCATGGACAGGCCTCTACGAGCAGTACTTC.

This rearrangement joins TRBV6-5 to TRBJ2-4; the D gene is possibly TRBD2 (6 bases). Germline V gives CDR1 MNHEY, CDR2 SVGAGI. Trimming shortened V by 5 bases and J by 5 bases, and 10 bases separated the two germline ends. This CDR3 region has 13 residues. CDR3 nucleotide sequence: TGTGCCAGCAGTAGCGGGTGGGAAAACATTCAGTACTTC. This gives the protein CASSSGWENIQYF.

This rearrangement joins TRBV9 to TRBJ2-3; 7 bases line up with TRBD2. CDR1 is SGDLS and CDR2 is YYNGEE in the germline V gene. V shed 7 bases and J 1 base; nucleotides not matched to a gene: 0. The CDR3 sequence is 12 residues long. CDR3 coding DNA: TGTGCCAGCCGGGGGGGCACAGATACGCAGTATTTT. Protein product: CASRGGTDTQYF.

The chain carries TRBV7-9 and TRBJ2-7; 7 bases fit TRBD1. The CDR3 length is 13 residues. Germline V gene sequence: CDR1 SEHNR, CDR2 FQNEAQ (reference sequence). Germline trimming cut 5 bases from V and 5 bases from J; bases unmatched to any gene: 6. CDR3 amino acids: CASSPRDRDEQYF. The CDR3 DNA sequence: TGTGCCAGCAGCCCCCGTGACAGGGACGAGCAGTACTTC.

The chain combines TRBV7-2 with TRBJ2-2; 14 bases are shared with TRBD2. The length of the CDR3 is 18 residues. V was clipped by 5 bases and J by 1 base; unmatched bases: 6. Germline CDR1 reads SGHTA; CDR2 reads FQGNSA. The CDR3: CASSPRGLAGGNTGELFF. The CDR3 DNA is TGTGCCAGCAGCCCCCGCGGACTAGCGGGAGGGAACACCGGGGAGCTGTTTTTT.

The chain recombines TRBV4-1 with TRBJ1-4; the D gene is possibly TRBD1 (5 bases). Germline V gives CDR1 MGHRA, CDR2 YSYEKL. The CDR3 has 14 residues. V lost 3 bases to trimming and J lost 8 bases, with 13 bases between them. The CDR3 spells CASSHFAGNEKLFF. The CDR3 DNA follows: TGCGCCAGCAGCCACTTCGCAGGGAACGAAAAACTGTTTTTT.

This clone was detected a few times. The chain combines TRBV11-2 with TRBJ2-3; D is uncertain. The germline V and J ends were trimmed by 6 bases and 1 base, with 14 bases remaining between them. Germline CDR1 SGHAT, CDR2 FQNNGV. CDR3 length: 15 residues. In DNA, the CDR3 is TGTGCCAGCAGGCAGACTCGCCTCCGCACAGATACGCAGTATTTT. Amino acid sequence: CASRQTRLRTDTQYF.

V is TRBV2 and J is TRBJ1-5, with 8 nucleotides matching TRBD1. The length of the CDR3 is 13 residues. Losses at the gene ends were 9 bases for V and 5 bases for J; bases not matched to a gene: 6. The germline V gene encodes CDR1 SNHLY and CDR2 FYNNEI. The CDR3, as DNA: TGTGCCAGTGGAGAGACAGGGGATCAGCCCCAGCATTTT. It is translated as CASGETGDQPQHF.

This clone has just one count. V is TRBV7-6 and J is TRBJ1-4, with 7 bases fitting TRBD1. The CDR3 has 16 residues. The germline CDR1 and CDR2 sequences are SGHVS and FNYEAQ. V shed 3 bases, J shed 4 bases, and the junction held 8 bases outside the gene matches. CDR3 region: CASSFNTGVINEKLFF. The CDR3 coding sequence is TGTGCCAGCAGCTTTAATACAGGGGTGATTAATGAAAAACTGTTTTTT.

The chain carries TRBV14 and TRBJ1-5, with TRBD1 as a possible D gene (6 bases). V lost 1 base, J lost 1 base, and 11 bases lay in between. CDR1 and CDR2 from the germline V gene are SGHDN and FVKESK. The CDR3 loop spans 16 amino acids. CDR3 residues: CASSQGGQGSNQPQHF. In nucleotides, the CDR3 is TGTGCCAGCAGCCAAGGAGGGCAGGGGAGCAATCAGCCCCAGCATTTT.

The chain employs TRBV19 and TRBJ2-1; 9 positions match TRBD2. The junction had 9 bases not matched to a gene; V was cut back by 5 bases and J by 7 bases. Germline lookup yields CDR1 LNHDA and CDR2 SQIVND (reference sequence). This CDR3 is 15 amino acids long. In nucleotides, the CDR3 is TGTGCCAGTAGTCGGGCGGGGGGGCGTTGGAATGAGCAGTTCTTC. Translated, it gives CASSRAGGRWNEQFF. Full variable domain (rest looked up from reference TRBV19 and TRBJ2-1): DGGITQSPKYLFRKEGQNVTLSCEQNLNHDAMYWYRQDPGQGLRLIYYSQIVNDFQKGDIAEGYSVSREKKESFPLTVTSAQKNPTAFYLCASSRAGGRWNEQFFGPGTRLTVL.

V gene TRBV5-4 combines with J gene TRBJ2-7; possible D gene TRBD2, 6 bases. The V end lost 4 bases, the J end lost 0 bases, and 17 bases lay between the germline ends. This CDR3 region has 16 residues. From germline, CDR1 is SGHNT and CDR2 YYREEE (reference sequence). The CDR3 nucleotides are TGTGCCAGCAGCACCCTTAGCGGAAACCGCTCCTACGAGCAGTACTTC. Its translation is CASSTLSGNRSYEQYF.

The sample holds one count of this clone. The chain carries TRBV2 and TRBJ1-4; 8 bases match TRBD1. V lost 9 bases, J lost 7 bases, and 19 bases stayed unmatched. Looked up from germline, CDR1 is SNHLY and CDR2 is FYNNEI. This CDR3 is built from 17 residues. CDR3 loop: CARITLTSTGAGEKLFF. As DNA, the CDR3 is TGTGCCAGAATAACTCTTACTTCGACAGGGGCGGGTGAAAAACTGTTTTTT.

The chain employs TRBV4-2 and TRBJ2-1; 9 nucleotides line up with TRBD2. The CDR3 has 15 residues. CDR1 is LGHNA, CDR2 YNFKEQ, per germline. V gave up 2 bases and J gave up 7 bases; unmatched junction bases: 6. CDR3 sequence (DNA): TGTGCCAGCAGCCAAATTAGCGGGGGTCGAAATGAGCAGTTCTTC. As protein: CASSQISGGRNEQFF.

The chain combines TRBV7-9 with TRBJ2-7; the match to TRBD2 covers 8 bases. The CDR3 extends over 17 amino acids. Looked up from germline, CDR1 is SEHNR and CDR2 is FQNEAQ (reference sequence). V lost 3 bases, J lost 6 bases, and 16 bases stayed unmatched. CDR3 amino acids: CASSLSKGGREEREQYF. The CDR3 bases are TGTGCCAGCAGCTTGAGTAAAGGCGGGCGGGAGGAACGCGAGCAGTACTTC. The full variable domain, rest sourced from reference TRBV7-9 and TRBJ2-7, is DTGVSQNPRHKITKRGQNVTFRCDPISEHNRLYWYRQTLGQGPEFLTYFQNEAQLEKSRLLSDRFSAERPKGSFSTLEIQRTEQGDSAMYLCASSLSKGGREEREQYFGPGTRLTVT.

V is TRBV19 and J is TRBJ2-7; 8 nucleotides align to TRBD1. Germline CDR1 LNHDA, CDR2 SQIVND (reference sequence). This CDR3 spans 15 amino acids. Trimming cost V 4 bases and J 0 bases; bases outside gene matches: 5. The CDR3 coding sequence is TGTGCCAGTAGTAAAAGGACAGGGAACTCCTACGAGCAGTACTTC. It encodes CASSKRTGNSYEQYF. Full variable domain (rest looked up from reference TRBV19 and TRBJ2-7): DGGITQSPKYLFRKEGQNVTLSCEQNLNHDAMYWYRQDPGQGLRLIYYSQIVNDFQKGDIAEGYSVSREKKESFPLTVTSAQKNPTAFYLCASSKRTGNSYEQYFGPGTRLTVT.

The rearrangement uses TRBV11-2 and TRBJ2-7; D is unclear. CDR3 length: 15 amino acids. Trimming shortened V by 1 base and J by 7 bases, and 17 bases separated the two germline ends. Germline V gene lookup returns CDR1 SGHAT and CDR2 FQNNGV. CDR3 coding DNA: TGTGCCAGCAGCTTAGTTCGGGTGAACGTACGGGAGCAGTACTTC. Amino acids: CASSLVRVNVREQYF.

V gene TRBV28 combines with J gene TRBJ1-4, with D possibly matching TRBD1 (5 bases). Trimming cost V 0 bases and J 5 bases, with 22 bases left between them. CDR1 and CDR2 (germline): MDHEN, SYDVKM. The CDR3 has 19 residues. CDR3 residues: CASSLCHLTPRRGNEKLFF. The DNA of the CDR3 is TGTGCCAGCAGTTTATGCCATCTCACCCCAAGGAGGGGCAATGAAAAACTGTTTTTT.

The rearrangement joins TRBV18 to TRBJ2-2; 10 nucleotides line up with TRBD1. There are 16 residues in the CDR3. Trimming at V came to 2 bases and at J to 4 bases, leaving 4 bases not matched to a gene. Germline V gives CDR1 KGHSH, CDR2 LQKENI. The CDR3: CASSPAGQGSTGELFF. CDR3 DNA sequence: TGTGCCAGCTCACCAGCGGGACAGGGGAGCACCGGGGAGCTGTTTTTT.

The chain joins TRBV10-1 to TRBJ2-7; 7 bases map to TRBD1. CDR3 length equals 15 residues. Germline V gives CDR1 WNHNN, CDR2 SYGVQD (reference sequence). V was pared by 3 bases and J by 3 bases, with 8 bases of the junction left unmatched. The CDR3 loop is CASSDPTTGNYEQYF. CDR3 in DNA: TGCGCCAGCAGTGACCCAACGACAGGGAACTACGAGCAGTACTTC.

The chain carries TRBV4-3 and TRBJ2-7, with TRBD2 matching 9 bases. The length of the CDR3 is 16 residues. V lost 3 bases to trimming and J lost 1 base; unmatched junction nucleotides: 7. Germline V gene data show CDR1 as LGHNA and CDR2 as YSLEER. In nucleotides, the CDR3 is TGCGCCAGCAGCCAGGCTACGGGACTAGCATCCTACGAGCAGTACTTC. Its protein product is CASSQATGLASYEQYF.